The clone carrying this TCR beta chain was seen a handful of times. Its antigen is unknown. The data are from a study of CD8 T cells in ankylosing spondylitis. Quantitative 5'-RACE with molecular barcodes generated TCR beta libraries. TCRdb re-analysed the 5' RACE reads in MiXCR, keeping a single row per CDR3 protein. The data show roughly 700,000 distinct CDR3 sequences, with roughly 19% seen just once and around 19% held by the top ten. Points from the study as a whole: There was reportedly significant enrichment of clones that were disease-linked in matched ankylosing spondylitis synovial fluid. It appeared that ankylosing spondylitis blood was characterized by a TCR beta motif of eight highly homologous variants. Clones linked with disease were CD8+ and fairly uncommon in the peripheral blood. Past studies reported some motif variants in reactive arthritis synovial fluid and blood.

This CDR3 contains 16 residues. Germline assignment: CDR1 KGHSH and CDR2 LQKENI. The V end was cut by 2 bases, the J end by 3 bases, with 14 bases between. The chain carries TRBV18 and TRBJ2-1; maybe TRBD1 (6 bases). The sequencing sample was made of blood, either unsorted or a sorted T cell fraction (not recorded which). This clonotype was obtained from a male donor with ankylosing spondylitis. CDR3 nucleotides: TGTGCCAGCTCACCAAATGGCAGGGGTCGCTACAATGAGCAGTTCTTC. Its protein is CASSPNGRGRYNEQFF.